Sequencing of this T cell receptor (beta chain) was carried out in a study of blood T cell repertoires in COVID-19. About the research overall: Researchers got acute and convalescent COVID-19 samples from the United States, Italy and Spain. In each case, the material was cDNA or gDNA derived from T cells, B-cell-depleted T cells, or PBMCs.

The CDR3 is made up of 14 amino acids. CDR1 is SGHRS, CDR2 YFSETQ, per germline. V lost 5 bases to trimming and J lost 5 bases; unmatched junction nucleotides: 8. Per the original methods: Estimates of nucleated cell counts were drawn from the amplification of reference gene primers. Assay: immunoSEQ multiplex PCR; the TCRdb copy retains only in-frame clones and omits some. V, J and clone size reflect that table, while D and trimming were determined from the DNA. The sample carries hundreds of thousands of clones, more than 85% recorded once. Sequenced sample: peripheral blood. The chain is built from TRBV5-1 and TRBJ1-1; 8 bases match TRBD1. The clonotype was recovered from a man aged 35 to 55 with acute or convalescent COVID-19. CDR3 nucleotides: TGCGCCAGCAGACGGACAGGGCCGCGGACTGAAGCTTTCTTT. Amino acids: CASRRTGPRTEAFF.